This T cell receptor (beta chain) was found in a study of cytomegalovirus exposure and HLA in healthy donors. The PCR ran on 60 Vbeta and 13 Jbeta primers. TCRdb's copy holds only in-frame clones and misses some; the assay was immunoSEQ multiplex PCR. Reported are around 75,000 clones; the ten largest clones contain roughly an eighth. The CDR3 sequence is 18 residues long. Germline V gene data show CDR1 as SGHRS and CDR2 as YFSETQ. The J segment lost 5 bases and the V segment lost 4 bases, leaving 12 bases of the junction unmatched. The sequence came from a man aged 50 to 60 in good health and CMV-seropositive. The sequenced material came from PBMCs. The gene calls are TRBV5-1 and TRBJ2-7; 16 bases map to TRBD2. As DNA, the CDR3 is TGCGCCAGCAGCCCGGGACTAGCGGGAGGGTGGGGCCCCAACGAGCAGTACTTC. The encoded protein is CASSPGLAGGWGPNEQYF.